The present T cell receptor (beta chain) was sequenced within a study of beta chain features in type 1 diabetes. The CDR3 is 12 residues long. Trimming took 6 bases from V and 5 from J, leaving 7 bases between them. CDR1 and CDR2 (germline): MNHEY, SVGAGI. Of the isolated RNA, all was reverse transcribed, and so the sequenced material was expressed TCRB transcripts. The protocol was immunoSEQ multiplex PCR, while the TCRdb copy is restricted to in-frame clones and leaves out a portion. The sample includes roughly 100,000 clones, under 30% of them seen just once. Regarding the study as a whole: A moderate, significant TCRB CDR3 shortening appeared in type 1 diabetes across four CD4+ subsets.

This clone was seen a few times. No antigen is known for it. The TCR comes from a young woman with type 1 diabetes. The V call is TRBV6-5, the J call TRBJ2-2; D uncertain. Sequencing was performed on central memory CD4+ T cells from blood. The CDR3 protein is CASRRKTGELFF. The CDR3 coding sequence is TGTGCCAGCAGGCGAAAAACCGGGGAGCTGTTTTTT.